This T cell receptor (beta chain) was identified during a study of T cells in Graves' hyperthyroidism and ophthalmopathy. General study points: With a median lead of around 5.9 months before onset, the model predicted ophthalmopathy.

From RNA transcripts, TCR beta CDR3 regions were amplified. HTBI primers drove first-round RT-PCR of the TCR CDR3. One entry per CDR3 protein results from TCRdb running MiXCR on the multiplex PCR reads. In the table there are 560,000 or so distinct CDR3 sequences, 40% to 55% of which are singletons. These patients, aged 18 to 65, had recently diagnosed hyperthyroidism lasting under 2 months. Used for diagnoses were clinical symptoms, serum thyroxine and TRAb, thyroid ultrasound and orbital computed tomography. As to this clonotype: Its antigen is not known.

The CDR3 loop spans 15 amino acids. Per germline, CDR1 SGHTA and CDR2 FQGNSA. Trimming took 1 base from V and 5 from J, leaving 14 bases between them. The specimen sequenced was peripheral blood or thyroid tissue (not recorded which). This sequence was found in a woman aged 18-29 years with Graves' hyperthyroidism. The rearrangement links TRBV7-2 to TRBJ2-5; possible D gene TRBD2, 5 bases. The CDR3 loop is CASSLDPGSWETQYF. The CDR3 DNA follows: TGTGCCAGCAGCTTAGACCCGGGGTCCTGGGAGACCCAGTACTTC.